The rows below give T cell receptor beta chains drawn from one sample of a study of blood T cell repertoires in COVID-19. Profiled with immunoSEQ multiplex PCR; TCRdb holds only in-frame clones, not every one. Among about 210,000 clones listed, 81% were seen once. The specimen sequenced was PBMCs or T cells enriched from blood (not recorded which). These receptors were taken from a woman aged 50 to 65 with acute COVID-19. The CDR3 runs from the conserved cysteine through the conserved F or W. Fields, in order: CDR3 protein, CDR3 DNA, J gene, CDR3 length, D gene, clone size, V gene. A D gene is named only where the DNA matches it firmly. Some rows mark clone size as missing; the rest say once, few, many or name a class of expanded clone.

CDR3aa: CASSTHGRSPYEQYF
CDR3nt: TGTGCCAGCAGTACCCACGGGAGAAGTCCCTACGAGCAGTACTTC
j_gene: TRBJ2-7
len: 15
d_gene: NA
abundance: few
v_gene: TRBV28

CDR3aa: CASSYSLAGNTGELFF
CDR3nt: TGTGCCAGCAGTTACTCTCTAGCGGGAAACACCGGGGAGCTGTTTTTT
j_gene: TRBJ2-2
len: 16
d_gene: TRBD2
abundance: once
v_gene: TRBV6-5

CDR3aa: CASSLGSGSGYNEQFF
CDR3nt: TGTGCCAGCAGCTTGGGTAGCGGGAGTGGGTACAATGAGCAGTTCTTC
j_gene: TRBJ2-1
len: 16
d_gene: TRBD2
abundance: NA
v_gene: TRBV7-9

CDR3aa: CASSNMNTEAFF
CDR3nt: TGTGCCAGCAGTAACATGAACACTGAAGCTTTCTTT
j_gene: TRBJ1-1
len: 12
d_gene: NA
abundance: NA
v_gene: TRBV9

CDR3aa: CASRRDGPEAFF
CDR3nt: TGTGCCAGCAGAAGAGATGGGCCTGAAGCTTTCTTT
j_gene: TRBJ1-1
len: 12
d_gene: NA
abundance: few
v_gene: TRBV2

CDR3aa: CASSSRGSSGVYTGELFF
CDR3nt: TGCGCCAGCAGCTCCAGAGGTTCTAGCGGGGTATACACCGGGGAGCTGTTTTTT
j_gene: TRBJ2-2
len: 18
d_gene: TRBD2
abundance: once
v_gene: TRBV4-1

CDR3aa: CASSLGGGLNTEAFF
CDR3nt: TGTGCCAGCAGCTTGGGCGGTGGGTTGAACACTGAAGCTTTCTTT
j_gene: TRBJ1-1
len: 15
d_gene: NA
abundance: NA
v_gene: TRBV5-8

CDR3aa: CASSPPGTRGEKLFF
CDR3nt: TGTGCCAGCTCACCCCCCGGGACAAGAGGAGAAAAACTGTTTTTT
j_gene: TRBJ1-4
len: 15
d_gene: NA
abundance: NA
v_gene: TRBV18

CDR3aa: CAISDYPGYEQYF
CDR3nt: TGTGCCATCAGTGATTATCCGGGCTACGAGCAGTACTTC
j_gene: TRBJ2-7
len: 13
d_gene: NA
abundance: NA
v_gene: TRBV10-3

CDR3aa: CASSIAGGFNEQFF
CDR3nt: TGTGCCAGCAGCATAGCGGGAGGGTTCAATGAGCAGTTCTTC
j_gene: TRBJ2-1
len: 14
d_gene: TRBD2
abundance: NA
v_gene: TRBV7-3

CDR3aa: CASSLIGQGKIYGYTF
CDR3nt: TGTGCCAGCAGCTTAATTGGGCAGGGAAAGATCTATGGCTACACCTTC
j_gene: TRBJ1-2
len: 16
d_gene: NA
abundance: NA
v_gene: TRBV7-2

CDR3aa: CASSYLQGRTDTQYF
CDR3nt: TGTGCCAGCTCATACCTACAGGGCCGCACAGATACGCAGTATTTT
j_gene: TRBJ2-3
len: 15
d_gene: NA
abundance: NA
v_gene: TRBV6-5